Listed below are T cell receptor beta chains from one sample, sequenced in a study of blood T cells in healthy people across ages. A single record per CDR3 protein comes from TCRdb applying MiXCR to the 5' RACE reads. The table has about 970,000 distinct CDR3 sequences, just over 50% seen once; the top ten hold 20% to 25%. The sequencing input was blood. These receptors all stem from a woman between 55 and 75 years old in good health. CDR3s include the opening cysteine and the closing phenylalanine or tryptophan. The D gene is left open where the match is weak. For some rows the clone size is stated as once, few or many, or as a class when expanded; others skip it.

clone_size: .
v_call: TRBV20-1
d_call: .
j_call: TRBJ2-5
cdr3_aa: CSASLAGAGLGETQYF
cdr3_nt: TGCAGTGCTAGTCTGGCAGGGGCAGGCCTAGGGGAGACCCAGTACTTC

clone_size: .
v_call: TRBV4-1
d_call: .
j_call: TRBJ1-2
cdr3_aa: CASSQASGISFNYGYTF
cdr3_nt: TGCGCCAGCAGCCAAGCGTCCGGGATATCCTTTAACTATGGCTACACCTTC

clone_size: .
v_call: TRBV7-2
d_call: .
j_call: TRBJ2-5
cdr3_aa: CASRQALLETQYF
cdr3_nt: TGTGCCAGCAGGCAAGCCCTTTTGGAGACCCAGTACTTC

clone_size: .
v_call: TRBV4-2
d_call: .
j_call: TRBJ1-2
cdr3_aa: CASSQGGSGYTF
cdr3_nt: TGTGCCAGCAGCCAAGGAGGGAGCGGCTACACCTTC

clone_size: .
v_call: TRBV29-1
d_call: TRBD1
j_call: TRBJ2-7
cdr3_aa: CSVELLGQGTYEQYF
cdr3_nt: TGCAGCGTTGAATTATTGGGACAGGGAACCTACGAGCAGTACTTC

clone_size: .
v_call: TRBV5-1
d_call: TRBD2
j_call: TRBJ2-5
cdr3_aa: CASSRTTRDWTSGRETQYF
cdr3_nt: TGCGCCAGCAGCAGGACGACAAGGGACTGGACTAGCGGGAGAGAGACCCAGTACTTC

clone_size: .
v_call: TRBV29-1
d_call: .
j_call: TRBJ2-3
cdr3_aa: CSLRGGGNTDTQYF
cdr3_nt: TGCAGCCTCCGAGGGGGTGGTAACACAGATACGCAGTATTTT

clone_size: few
v_call: TRBV7-9
d_call: .
j_call: TRBJ2-5
cdr3_aa: CASSPYRTVGGTQYF
cdr3_nt: TGTGCCAGCAGCCCCTACCGGACAGTAGGTGGGACCCAGTACTTC

clone_size: .
v_call: TRBV10-1
d_call: .
j_call: TRBJ2-5
cdr3_aa: CASSISPQEGETQYF
cdr3_nt: TGCGCCAGCAGTATCTCTCCCCAGGAAGGGGAGACCCAGTACTTC

clone_size: .
v_call: TRBV12-3/TRBV12-4
d_call: .
j_call: TRBJ1-2
cdr3_aa: CASSSGFPKTNYGYTF
cdr3_nt: TGTGCCAGCAGTTCAGGTTTCCCAAAGACTAACTATGGCTACACCTTC

clone_size: .
v_call: TRBV29-1
d_call: .
j_call: TRBJ2-3
cdr3_aa: CSVELRSSVNTDTQYF
cdr3_nt: TGCAGCGTTGAGCTGCGGTCTAGCGTGAATACAGATACGCAGTATTTT

clone_size: .
v_call: TRBV15
d_call: TRBD2
j_call: TRBJ2-1
cdr3_aa: CATSPRPGGPYEQFF
cdr3_nt: TGTGCCACCAGCCCCCGTCCGGGAGGGCCGTATGAGCAGTTCTTC

clone_size: .
v_call: TRBV3-1
d_call: .
j_call: TRBJ2-3
cdr3_aa: CASSQDGGAGSDTQYF
cdr3_nt: TGTGCCAGCAGCCAAGATGGAGGGGCAGGGTCAGATACGCAGTATTTT

clone_size: .
v_call: TRBV20-1
d_call: TRBD1
j_call: TRBJ2-6
cdr3_aa: CSARGQTSTSGANVLTF
cdr3_nt: TGCAGTGCTAGGGGACAGACATCCACCTCTGGGGCCAACGTCCTGACTTTC

clone_size: .
v_call: TRBV7-9
d_call: TRBD1
j_call: TRBJ2-7
cdr3_aa: CASSHTPGTDPYEQYF
cdr3_nt: TGTGCCAGCAGCCATACCCCCGGGACAGACCCCTACGAGCAGTACTTC

clone_size: .
v_call: TRBV10-3
d_call: TRBD2
j_call: TRBJ2-3
cdr3_aa: CAISLRLAGDTDTQYF
cdr3_nt: TGTGCCATCAGTTTGAGACTAGCGGGAGATACAGATACGCAGTATTTT

clone_size: .
v_call: TRBV20-1
d_call: .
j_call: TRBJ2-1
cdr3_aa: CSARQLELDLNEQFF
cdr3_nt: TGCAGTGCTAGACAACTCGAACTAGATCTCAATGAGCAGTTCTTC

clone_size: .
v_call: TRBV20-1
d_call: .
j_call: TRBJ1-1
cdr3_aa: CSARGENTEAFF
cdr3_nt: TGCAGTGCTAGGGGCGAAAACACTGAAGCTTTCTTT

clone_size: .
v_call: TRBV20-1
d_call: .
j_call: TRBJ2-1
cdr3_aa: CSARQTGQIQYNEQFF
cdr3_nt: TGCAGTGCTAGACAAACAGGACAGATACAGTACAATGAGCAGTTCTTC

clone_size: .
v_call: TRBV4-3
d_call: .
j_call: TRBJ2-6
cdr3_aa: CASSQRAWTASGANVLTF
cdr3_nt: TGCGCCAGCAGCCAAAGGGCCTGGACTGCCTCTGGGGCCAACGTCCTGACTTTC

clone_size: .
v_call: TRBV24-1
d_call: TRBD1
j_call: TRBJ2-7
cdr3_aa: CATSRGQGSDEQYF
cdr3_nt: TGTGCCACCAGTCGTGGACAGGGATCCGACGAGCAGTACTTC

clone_size: .
v_call: TRBV9
d_call: .
j_call: TRBJ2-3
cdr3_aa: CASNVNLRDPRTDTQYF
cdr3_nt: TGTGCCAGCAACGTTAATCTGCGGGACCCCCGCACAGATACGCAGTATTTT

clone_size: .
v_call: TRBV20-1
d_call: .
j_call: TRBJ2-7
cdr3_aa: CSAIRTASYEQYF
cdr3_nt: TGCAGTGCTATTAGGACCGCTTCCTACGAGCAGTACTTC

clone_size: .
v_call: TRBV27
d_call: .
j_call: TRBJ1-2
cdr3_aa: CASHSSANYGYTF
cdr3_nt: TGTGCCAGTCACAGCTCGGCTAACTATGGCTACACCTTC

clone_size: few
v_call: TRBV5-1
d_call: .
j_call: TRBJ2-1
cdr3_aa: CASTYSGLGSYNEQFF
cdr3_nt: TGCGCCTCCACTTATTCCGGGTTAGGCTCCTACAATGAGCAGTTCTTC

clone_size: .
v_call: TRBV3-1
d_call: TRBD2
j_call: TRBJ2-1
cdr3_aa: CASSRKTAGGSLNEQFF
cdr3_nt: TGTGCCAGCAGCCGAAAAACAGCGGGAGGGTCATTGAATGAGCAGTTCTTC

clone_size: once
v_call: TRBV6-1
d_call: TRBD2
j_call: TRBJ2-6
cdr3_aa: CASSLLAGLAGSSGANVLTF
cdr3_nt: TGTGCCAGCAGTCTTCTGGCGGGACTAGCGGGATCCTCTGGGGCCAACGTCCTGACTTTC

clone_size: .
v_call: TRBV10-3
d_call: .
j_call: TRBJ1-3
cdr3_aa: CAISESRARSGNTIYF
cdr3_nt: TGTGCCATCAGTGAGTCGAGGGCCCGCTCTGGAAACACCATATATTTT

clone_size: many
v_call: TRBV29-1
d_call: .
j_call: TRBJ2-5
cdr3_aa: CSVVIGRETQYF
cdr3_nt: TGCAGCGTTGTTATAGGGCGGGAGACCCAGTACTTC

clone_size: many
v_call: TRBV4-3
d_call: .
j_call: TRBJ2-3
cdr3_aa: CASSHLAREDTQYF
cdr3_nt: TGCGCCAGCAGCCACCTGGCTAGGGAAGATACGCAGTATTTT

clone_size: .
v_call: TRBV4-2
d_call: .
j_call: TRBJ2-3
cdr3_aa: CASSQDLRADTQYF
cdr3_nt: TGTGCCAGCAGCCAAGATCTCAGGGCAGATACGCAGTATTTT

clone_size: .
v_call: TRBV9
d_call: .
j_call: TRBJ2-5
cdr3_aa: CASSVGGFDQETQYF
cdr3_nt: TGTGCCAGCAGCGTAGGAGGGTTCGACCAAGAGACCCAGTACTTC

clone_size: few
v_call: TRBV5-1
d_call: TRBD2
j_call: TRBJ2-7
cdr3_aa: CASSSSLGTSNEQYF
cdr3_nt: TGCGCCAGCAGCTCCTCCCTCGGGACTAGCAATGAGCAGTACTTC

clone_size: once
v_call: TRBV7-2
d_call: TRBD1
j_call: TRBJ1-6
cdr3_aa: CASSPRKGQGNSPLHF
cdr3_nt: TGTGCCAGCAGCCCGAGAAAGGGACAGGGGAATTCACCCCTCCACTTT

clone_size: few
v_call: TRBV28
d_call: .
j_call: TRBJ2-5
cdr3_aa: CASSFATVLGETQYF
cdr3_nt: TGTGCCAGCAGCTTTGCCACGGTTTTGGGAGAGACCCAGTACTTC

clone_size: .
v_call: TRBV5-1
d_call: TRBD1
j_call: TRBJ2-2
cdr3_aa: CASSLWQGDTGELFF
cdr3_nt: TGCGCCAGCAGCTTGTGGCAGGGGGACACCGGGGAGCTGTTTTTT

clone_size: .
v_call: TRBV6-5
d_call: TRBD1
j_call: TRBJ2-5
cdr3_aa: CASKRTGQEIQYF
cdr3_nt: TGTGCCAGCAAAAGGACAGGCCAAGAGATCCAGTACTTC

clone_size: few
v_call: TRBV6-1
d_call: .
j_call: TRBJ2-7
cdr3_aa: CASRPSTGGGYEQYF
cdr3_nt: TGTGCCAGCAGACCCTCCACAGGGGGAGGGTACGAGCAGTACTTC

clone_size: once
v_call: TRBV20-1
d_call: TRBD2
j_call: TRBJ2-5
cdr3_aa: CSASLGLAGGPQETQYF
cdr3_nt: TGCAGTGCAAGCCTGGGACTAGCGGGAGGGCCTCAAGAGACCCAGTACTTC

clone_size: once
v_call: TRBV27
d_call: TRBD2
j_call: TRBJ2-3
cdr3_aa: CASSFGLAGVGFTDTQYF
cdr3_nt: TGTGCCAGCAGTTTCGGACTAGCGGGAGTGGGGTTCACAGATACGCAGTATTTT

clone_size: .
v_call: TRBV5-1
d_call: .
j_call: TRBJ1-1
cdr3_aa: CASSRLTVENTEAFF
cdr3_nt: TGCGCCAGCAGCCGGCTCACTGTTGAGAACACTGAAGCTTTCTTT

clone_size: .
v_call: TRBV6-5
d_call: .
j_call: TRBJ2-7
cdr3_aa: CASSYRSGASEQYF
cdr3_nt: TGTGCCAGCAGTTACCGGTCGGGAGCCTCCGAGCAGTACTTC

clone_size: few
v_call: TRBV4-1
d_call: TRBD1
j_call: TRBJ1-2
cdr3_aa: CASSQAEGQGFQNGYTF
cdr3_nt: TGCGCCAGCAGCCAAGCTGAGGGACAGGGTTTTCAGAATGGCTACACCTTC

clone_size: .
v_call: TRBV9
d_call: .
j_call: TRBJ2-5
cdr3_aa: CASSAGDSTETQYF
cdr3_nt: TGTGCCAGCAGCGCGGGGGATTCCACAGAGACCCAGTACTTC

clone_size: .
v_call: TRBV11-1
d_call: TRBD1
j_call: TRBJ2-7
cdr3_aa: CASSLLSGQGLYEQYF
cdr3_nt: TGTGCCAGCAGCCTCCTATCGGGACAGGGGTTGTACGAGCAGTACTTC

clone_size: .
v_call: TRBV28
d_call: .
j_call: TRBJ1-2
cdr3_aa: CASSFQGTGYGYTF
cdr3_nt: TGTGCCAGCAGTTTCCAGGGGACTGGATATGGCTACACCTTC

clone_size: .
v_call: TRBV5-1
d_call: .
j_call: TRBJ1-4
cdr3_aa: CASSLGDWEKLFF
cdr3_nt: TGCGCCAGCAGCTTGGGTGATTGGGAAAAACTGTTTTTT

clone_size: many
v_call: TRBV29-1
d_call: .
j_call: TRBJ2-3
cdr3_aa: CSVREDRDTQYF
cdr3_nt: TGCAGCGTTCGGGAAGACCGAGATACGCAGTATTTT

clone_size: .
v_call: TRBV5-8
d_call: .
j_call: TRBJ2-1
cdr3_aa: CASSLAGQGGNNEQFF
cdr3_nt: TGTGCCAGCAGCTTGGCCGGGCAGGGTGGGAACAATGAGCAGTTCTTC

clone_size: .
v_call: TRBV20-1
d_call: .
j_call: TRBJ2-5
cdr3_aa: CSVSPLGEETQYF
cdr3_nt: TGCAGTGTTTCCCCGCTCGGGGAGGAGACCCAGTACTTC

clone_size: .
v_call: TRBV11-2
d_call: .
j_call: TRBJ2-4
cdr3_aa: CASSFITPYEQYF
cdr3_nt: TGTGCCAGCAGCTTCATAACACCCTATGAGCAGTACTTC

clone_size: once
v_call: TRBV25-1
d_call: .
j_call: TRBJ2-7
cdr3_aa: CASKRTLDRTLYEQYF
cdr3_nt: TGTGCCAGCAAAAGGACCCTTGACAGGACCCTCTACGAGCAGTACTTC

clone_size: .
v_call: TRBV28
d_call: .
j_call: TRBJ2-5
cdr3_aa: CASSPDPYLQYF
cdr3_nt: TGTGCCAGCAGCCCGGACCCCTACCTGCAGTACTTC

clone_size: .
v_call: TRBV7-8
d_call: TRBD1
j_call: TRBJ2-3
cdr3_aa: CASSSTGTENTDTQSF
cdr3_nt: TGTGCCAGCAGCTCGACCGGGACAGAAAACACAGATACGCAGTCTTTT

clone_size: few
v_call: TRBV7-2
d_call: TRBD2
j_call: TRBJ2-7
cdr3_aa: CASSISGAFSYEQYF
cdr3_nt: TGTGCCAGCAGCATTAGCGGGGCTTTCTCCTACGAGCAGTACTTC

clone_size: .
v_call: TRBV27
d_call: TRBD1
j_call: TRBJ2-7
cdr3_aa: CASSLQSGQGTYEQYF
cdr3_nt: TGTGCCAGCAGTCTCCAGTCGGGACAGGGTACCTACGAGCAGTACTTC